This TCR beta chain was identified during a study of OX40 agonist ivuxolimab in advanced cancers. Turning to the study itself: Clinicians treated patients with ivuxolimab, an agonistic anti-OX40 (CD134) antibody. The study reported partial responses in three patients: one hepatocellular carcinoma, two cutaneous melanoma.

V shed 2 bases and J shed 4 bases, with 8 bases lying between them. Germline CDR1 SGHTA, CDR2 FQGTGA. The CDR3 consists of 14 residues. Study-wide results and limits: Averaging showed that CD8+ T cells had more expanded clones than CD4+ did. Partial responders at 0.1-3.0 mg/kg had among the lowest clonal expansion.

This clone appeared a single time. What it binds is unknown. Data came from immunoSEQ multiplex PCR; TCRdb stores just in-frame clones and leaves some out. The table shows tens of thousands of clones, with roughly 90% occurring only once. The chain recombines TRBV7-3 with TRBJ2-2; no clear D gene. This clonotype originated in an adult with an advanced solid tumor such as melanoma, head and neck, liver or kidney cancer. This sample comprised CD4+ or CD8+ T cells sorted from blood, obtained in a trial of the OX40 agonist ivuxolimab. This chain's CDR3 is CASSLGVTTGELFF. The CDR3 nucleotides are TGTGCCAGCAGCTTAGGGGTTACCACCGGGGAGCTGTTTTTT.